These 10 T cell receptor beta chains share one sample of origin, sequenced in a study of circulating and synovial CD4+ cells in juvenile arthritis. Some clones are missing from TCRdb's copy, which holds only in-frame ones; the method was immunoSEQ multiplex PCR. The sample has fewer than 40,000 clones, roughly 95% seen once; the top ten hold 0.15% to 0.2%. Source material: CD4+ T cells from blood. These receptors originate from a human donor with juvenile idiopathic arthritis.

The chain employs TRBV19 and TRBJ2-2, with unresolved D. Trimming shortened V by 5 bases and J by 3 bases, and 4 bases separated the two germline ends. CDR3 size: 12 residues. The V gene's germline CDR1 is LNHDA and CDR2 SQIVND (reference sequence). As DNA, the CDR3 is TGTGCCAGTAGTCCCTACACCGGGGAGCTGTTTTTT. Its protein product is CASSPYTGELFF.

The chain uses TRBV20-1 and TRBJ2-4; the D is unclear. The CDR3 is made up of 10 amino acids. The germline CDR1 and CDR2 sequences are DFQATT and SNEGSKA (reference sequence). V was clipped by 2 bases and J by 8 bases, with 4 bases between them. The CDR3 coding sequence is TGCAGTGCTAGACTAGACATTCAGTACTTC. This translates into CSARLDIQYF.

The chain is built from TRBV7-2 and TRBJ2-1; weak D call: TRBD2 (6 bases). Germline V gene sequence: CDR1 SGHTA, CDR2 FQGNSA. V was cut by 5 bases and J by 10 bases, with 15 bases left in between. There are 13 residues in the CDR3. The CDR3 here is CASSPGLAGEQFF. CDR3 nucleotide sequence: TGTGCCAGCAGCCCCGGACTGGCGGGGGAGCAGTTCTTC.

This rearrangement joins TRBV7-2 to TRBJ2-1; no firm D call. V gave up 3 bases and J gave up 13 bases, with 16 bases separating them. The CDR3 extends over 13 amino acids. Germline CDR1 SGHTA, CDR2 FQGNSA. The CDR3 sequence is CASSFSVDSPQFF. CDR3 in DNA: TGTGCCAGCAGCTTCTCCGTTGACTCGCCACAGTTCTTC.

In this sample, this clone turned up a few times. This chain joins TRBV18 and TRBJ2-7, with 10 nucleotides matching TRBD1. The ends lost 4 bases at V and 6 bases at J; junction bases unmatched: 3. Looked up from germline, CDR1 is KGHSH and CDR2 is LQKENI. The CDR3 runs to 13 residues. Written as DNA, the CDR3 is TGTGCCAGCTCACGGGACAGGGGAGCCGAGCAGTACTTC. Its protein product is CASSRDRGAEQYF.

The V and J genes are TRBV7-6 and TRBJ2-2; tentatively, D is TRBD1 (5 bases). CDR3 length equals 14 residues. V shed 2 bases and J shed 7 bases, with 11 bases lying between them. Germline-derived CDR1 and CDR2 are SGHVS and FNYEAQ. CDR3 amino acids: CASSLLQGNGELFF. CDR3 DNA: TGTGCCAGCAGCTTACTCCAGGGCAACGGGGAGCTGTTTTTT.

V is TRBV5-4 and J is TRBJ1-2, with TRBD1 matching over 10 bases. The CDR3 totals 15 residues. The germline V gene has CDR1 SGHNT and CDR2 YYREEE (reference sequence). V lost 2 bases to trimming and J lost 2 bases; unmatched junction nucleotides: 3. The CDR3 DNA is TGTGCCAGCAGCTTATGGGGACAGGGGAACTATGGCTACACCTTC. It translates to CASSLWGQGNYGYTF.

The chain employs TRBV11-2 and TRBJ2-1; perhaps TRBD2 as D (7 bases). Trimming took off 5 bases at V and 8 bases at J, with 22 bases between the two ends. Germline loops: CDR1 SGHAT, CDR2 FQNNGV. The CDR3 length is 16 residues. The CDR3 protein is CASSLWGQGGSYEQFF. The CDR3 region has the DNA TGTGCCAGCAGCCTATGGGGGCAGGGAGGGTCGTATGAGCAGTTCTTC. The complete variable domain, with remaining parts taken from reference TRBV11-2 and TRBJ2-1, reads EAGVAQSPRYKIIEKRQSVAFWCNPISGHATLYWYQQILGQGPKLLIQFQNNGVVDDSQLPKDRFSAERLKGVDSTLKIQPAKLEDSAVYLCASSLWGQGGSYEQFFGPGTRLTVL.

The V call is TRBV7-3, the J call TRBJ2-3, with 7 bases matching TRBD2. The CDR3 is made up of 14 amino acids. V was clipped by 6 bases and J by 1 base; unmatched bases: 4. Germline-derived CDR1 and CDR2 are SGHTA and FQGTGA. The CDR3 sequence is CASSLRGGTDTQYF. The CDR3 nucleotides read TGTGCCAGCAGTTTACGGGGGGGCACAGATACGCAGTATTTT.

This chain links TRBV28 with TRBJ2-4; D is unclear. The CDR3 has 16 residues. Trimming shortened V by 8 bases and J by 5 bases, and 22 bases separated the two germline ends. Germline lookup yields CDR1 MDHEN and CDR2 SYDVKM. DNA of the CDR3: TGTGCCAGCGGGCCTTGGGCCCCCAAAAGCCAAAACATTCAGTACTTC. Amino acids: CASGPWAPKSQNIQYF.